This T cell receptor (beta chain) was recorded in a study of blood T cells in healthy people across ages. In the study overall: Researchers report that template switching captured about one barcoded beta molecule per two T cells. Study findings and constraints: As age increased, TCR beta diversity per million T cells fell in a roughly linear fashion.

Germline CDR1 LNHDA, CDR2 SQIVND (reference sequence). The CDR3 sequence is 16 residues long. The trim removed 0 bases at V and 7 bases at J, leaving 6 bases unmatched. Regarding this clonotype: The antigen remains undetermined.

Combining a sample-barcoded 5' primer with a J-beta primer mix, a second PCR ran for 7 to 11 cycles. TCRdb re-analysed the 5' RACE reads in MiXCR, keeping a single row per CDR3 protein. The sample yields around 820,000 distinct CDR3 sequences, approximately 25% seen once. The sample also formed part of further work on T cells of mothers and their children.

The rearrangement uses TRBV19 and TRBJ2-1, with 10 positions matching TRBD2. This TCR came from a boy aged 10-17 years in good health. The sequencing input was blood. The CDR3 loop is CASSIDRLAGSNEQFF. In DNA form, the CDR3 reads TGTGCCAGTAGTATAGATAGACTAGCGGGTAGTAATGAGCAGTTCTTC. The whole variable domain, remainder taken from reference TRBV19 and TRBJ2-1, is DGGITQSPKYLFRKEGQNVTLSCEQNLNHDAMYWYRQDPGQGLRLIYYSQIVNDFQKGDIAEGYSVSREKKESFPLTVTSAQKNPTAFYLCASSIDRLAGSNEQFFGPGTRLTVL.